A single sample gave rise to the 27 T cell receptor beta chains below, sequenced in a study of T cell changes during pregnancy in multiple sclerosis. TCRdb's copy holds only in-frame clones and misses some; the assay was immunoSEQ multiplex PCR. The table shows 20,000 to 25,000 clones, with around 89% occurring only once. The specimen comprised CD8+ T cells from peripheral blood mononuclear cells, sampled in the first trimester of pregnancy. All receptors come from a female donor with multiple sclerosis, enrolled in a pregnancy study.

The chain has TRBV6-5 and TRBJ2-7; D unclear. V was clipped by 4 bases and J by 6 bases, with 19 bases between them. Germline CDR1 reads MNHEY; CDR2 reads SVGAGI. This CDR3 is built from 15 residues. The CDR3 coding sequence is TGTGCCAGCAGTTCTCGTCGTAACATCGGGTGCGAGCAGTACTTC. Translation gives CASSSRRNIGCEQYF.

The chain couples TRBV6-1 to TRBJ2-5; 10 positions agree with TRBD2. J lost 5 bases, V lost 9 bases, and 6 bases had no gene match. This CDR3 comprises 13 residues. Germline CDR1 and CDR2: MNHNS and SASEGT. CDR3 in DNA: TGTGCCAGTCGACTAGCGGGTAGGGAGACCCAGTACTTC. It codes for CASRLAGRETQYF.

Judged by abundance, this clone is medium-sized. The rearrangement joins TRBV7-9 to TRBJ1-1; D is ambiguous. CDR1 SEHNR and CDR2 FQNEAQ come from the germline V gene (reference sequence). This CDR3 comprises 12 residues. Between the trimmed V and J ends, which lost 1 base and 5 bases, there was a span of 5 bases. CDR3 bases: TGTGCCAGCAGCTTAGAGGAGACTGAAGCTTTCTTT. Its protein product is CASSLEETEAFF.

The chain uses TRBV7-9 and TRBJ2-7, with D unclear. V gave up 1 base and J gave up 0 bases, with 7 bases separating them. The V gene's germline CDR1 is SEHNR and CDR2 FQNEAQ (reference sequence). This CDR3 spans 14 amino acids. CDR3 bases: TGTGCCAGCAGCTTAGACAGCAACTCCTACGAGCAGTACTTC. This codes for CASSLDSNSYEQYF. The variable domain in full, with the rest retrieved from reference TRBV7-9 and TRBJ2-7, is DTGVSQNPRHKITKRGQNVTFRCDPISEHNRLYWYRQTLGQGPEFLTYFQNEAQLEKSRLLSDRFSAERPKGSFSTLEIQRTEQGDSAMYLCASSLDSNSYEQYFGPGTRLTVT.

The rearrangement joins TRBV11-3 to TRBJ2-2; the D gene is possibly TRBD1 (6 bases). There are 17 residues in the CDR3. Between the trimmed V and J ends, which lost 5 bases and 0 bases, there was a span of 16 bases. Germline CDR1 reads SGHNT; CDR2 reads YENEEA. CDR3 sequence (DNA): TGTGCCAGCAGCCCGGACAGTACCAGAGCGAACACCGGGGAGCTGTTTTTT. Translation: CASSPDSTRANTGELFF.

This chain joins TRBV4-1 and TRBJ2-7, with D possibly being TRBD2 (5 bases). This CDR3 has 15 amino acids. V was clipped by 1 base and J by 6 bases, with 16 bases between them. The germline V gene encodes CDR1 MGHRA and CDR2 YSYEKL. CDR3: CASSQVGRDNFEQYF. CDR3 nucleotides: TGCGCCAGCAGCCAAGTAGGACGGGATAACTTCGAGCAGTACTTC.

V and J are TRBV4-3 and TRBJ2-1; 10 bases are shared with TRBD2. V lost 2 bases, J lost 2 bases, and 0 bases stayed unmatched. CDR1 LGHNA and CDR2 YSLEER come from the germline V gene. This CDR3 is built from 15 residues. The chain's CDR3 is CASSQTSGAYNEQFF. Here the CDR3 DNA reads TGCGCCAGCAGCCAAACTAGCGGGGCCTACAATGAGCAGTTCTTC.

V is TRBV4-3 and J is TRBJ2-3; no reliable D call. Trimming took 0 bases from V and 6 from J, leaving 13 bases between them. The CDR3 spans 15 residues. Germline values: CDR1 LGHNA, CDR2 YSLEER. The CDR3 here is CASSQDRYFADTQYF. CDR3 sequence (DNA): TGCGCCAGCAGCCAAGATCGCTATTTTGCGGATACGCAGTATTTT.

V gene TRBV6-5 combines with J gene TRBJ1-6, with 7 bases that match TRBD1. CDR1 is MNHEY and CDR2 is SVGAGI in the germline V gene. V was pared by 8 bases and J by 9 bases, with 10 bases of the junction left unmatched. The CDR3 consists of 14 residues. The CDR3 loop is CASGTGTEASPLHF. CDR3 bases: TGTGCCAGCGGAACCGGGACAGAGGCTTCACCCCTCCACTTT.

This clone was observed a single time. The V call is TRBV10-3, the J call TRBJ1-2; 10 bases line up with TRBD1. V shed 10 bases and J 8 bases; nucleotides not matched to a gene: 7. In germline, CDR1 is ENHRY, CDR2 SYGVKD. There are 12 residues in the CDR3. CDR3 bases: TGTGCCACCACCTCGACAGGGGGCGGCTACACCTTC. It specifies CATTSTGGGYTF.

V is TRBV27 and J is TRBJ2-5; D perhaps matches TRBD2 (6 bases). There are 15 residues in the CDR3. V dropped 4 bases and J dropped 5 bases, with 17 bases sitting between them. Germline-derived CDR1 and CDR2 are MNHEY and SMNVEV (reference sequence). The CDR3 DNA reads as TGTGCCAGCAGTTCCCCCGGAGGGGATTGGGAGACCCAGTACTTC. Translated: CASSSPGGDWETQYF.

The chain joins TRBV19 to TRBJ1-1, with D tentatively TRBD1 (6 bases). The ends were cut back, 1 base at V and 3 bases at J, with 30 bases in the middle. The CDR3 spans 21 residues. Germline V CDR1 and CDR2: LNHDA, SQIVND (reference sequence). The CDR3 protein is CASSIGVGRGSAGLGDTEAFF. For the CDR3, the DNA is TGTGCCAGTAGTATAGGGGTTGGCAGGGGATCTGCGGGCCTTGGGGACACTGAAGCTTTCTTT.

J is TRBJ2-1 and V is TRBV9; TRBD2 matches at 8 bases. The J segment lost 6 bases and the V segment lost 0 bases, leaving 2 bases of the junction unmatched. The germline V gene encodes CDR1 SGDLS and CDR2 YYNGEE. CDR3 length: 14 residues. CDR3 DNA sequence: TGTGCCAGCAGCGTAGGAAGCGGGAGCAATGAGCAGTTCTTC. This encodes CASSVGSGSNEQFF.

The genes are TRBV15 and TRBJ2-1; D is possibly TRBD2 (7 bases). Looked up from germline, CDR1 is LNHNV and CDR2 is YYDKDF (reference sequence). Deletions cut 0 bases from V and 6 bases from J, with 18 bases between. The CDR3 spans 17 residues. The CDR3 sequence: CATSRESGGASGNEQFF. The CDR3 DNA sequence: TGTGCCACCAGCAGAGAGTCGGGGGGCGCATCTGGCAATGAGCAGTTCTTC.

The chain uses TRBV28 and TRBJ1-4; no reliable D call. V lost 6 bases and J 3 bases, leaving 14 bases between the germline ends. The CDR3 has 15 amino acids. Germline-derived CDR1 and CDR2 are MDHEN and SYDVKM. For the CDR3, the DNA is TGTGCCAGCAGAATCATCCGGGAAGCTAATGAAAAACTGTTTTTT. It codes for CASRIIREANEKLFF.

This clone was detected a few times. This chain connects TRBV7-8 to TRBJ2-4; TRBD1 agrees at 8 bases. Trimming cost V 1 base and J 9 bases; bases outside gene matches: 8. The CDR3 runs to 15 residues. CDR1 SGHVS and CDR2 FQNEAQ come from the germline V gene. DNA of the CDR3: TGTGCCAGCAGCTTAGGGTCCCAACAGGGGGGCATTCAGTACTTC. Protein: CASSLGSQQGGIQYF.

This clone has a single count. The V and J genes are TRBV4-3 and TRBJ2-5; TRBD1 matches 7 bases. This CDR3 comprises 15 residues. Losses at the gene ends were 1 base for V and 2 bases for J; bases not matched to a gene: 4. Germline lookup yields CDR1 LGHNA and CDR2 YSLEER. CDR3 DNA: TGCGCCAGCAGCCAAGGGACAGGCAAACAAGAGACCCAGTACTTC. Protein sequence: CASSQGTGKQETQYF.

CDR3 amino acids: CASGGDDAYEQYF. In nucleotides, the CDR3 is TGCGCCAGCGGGGGGGATGACGCCTACGAGCAGTACTTC. The chain combines TRBV10-2 with TRBJ2-7; 7 positions match TRBD2. The CDR3 spans 13 residues. The junction had 6 bases not matched to a gene; V was cut back by 8 bases and J by 2 bases. CDR1 is WSHSY and CDR2 is SAAADI in the germline V gene.

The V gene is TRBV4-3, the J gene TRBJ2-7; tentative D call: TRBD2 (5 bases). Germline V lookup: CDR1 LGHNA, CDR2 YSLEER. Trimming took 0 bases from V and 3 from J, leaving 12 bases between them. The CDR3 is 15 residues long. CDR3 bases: TGCGCCAGCAGCCAAGATGCTCCAGGACTCTACGAGCAGTACTTC. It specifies CASSQDAPGLYEQYF.

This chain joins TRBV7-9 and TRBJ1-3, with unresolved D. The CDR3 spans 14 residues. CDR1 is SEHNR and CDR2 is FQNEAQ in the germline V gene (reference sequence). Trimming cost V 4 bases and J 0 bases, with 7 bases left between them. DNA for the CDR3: TGTGCCAGCAGCTCCACAAACTCTGGAAACACCATATATTTT. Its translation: CASSSTNSGNTIYF.

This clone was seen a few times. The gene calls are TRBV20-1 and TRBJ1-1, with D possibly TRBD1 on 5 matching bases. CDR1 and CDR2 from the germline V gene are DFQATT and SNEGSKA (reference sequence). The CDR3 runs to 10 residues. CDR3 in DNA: TGCAGGGACAAAAACTCCGAAGCTTTCTTT. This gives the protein CRDKNSEAFF.

In DNA, the CDR3 is TGTGCCAGCAGCCAGGGACTAGCGGTCATCTACGAGCAGTACTTC. It is translated as CASSQGLAVIYEQYF. The gene calls are TRBV4-2 and TRBJ2-7; 11 nucleotides agree with TRBD2. The ends lost 3 bases at V and 3 bases at J; junction bases unmatched: 4. In germline, CDR1 is LGHNA, CDR2 YNFKEQ. The CDR3 sequence is 15 residues long.

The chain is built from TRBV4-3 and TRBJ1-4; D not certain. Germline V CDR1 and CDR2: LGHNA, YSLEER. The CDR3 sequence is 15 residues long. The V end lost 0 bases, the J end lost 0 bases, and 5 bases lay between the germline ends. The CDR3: CASSQDRATNEKLFF. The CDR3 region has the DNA TGCGCCAGCAGCCAAGATCGGGCAACTAATGAAAAACTGTTTTTT.

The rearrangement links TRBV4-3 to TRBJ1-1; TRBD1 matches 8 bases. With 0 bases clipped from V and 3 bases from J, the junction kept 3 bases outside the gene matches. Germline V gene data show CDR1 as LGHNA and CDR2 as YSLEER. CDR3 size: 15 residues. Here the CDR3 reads CASSQDQGAYTEAFF. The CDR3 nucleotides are TGCGCCAGCAGCCAAGACCAGGGGGCGTACACTGAAGCTTTCTTT.

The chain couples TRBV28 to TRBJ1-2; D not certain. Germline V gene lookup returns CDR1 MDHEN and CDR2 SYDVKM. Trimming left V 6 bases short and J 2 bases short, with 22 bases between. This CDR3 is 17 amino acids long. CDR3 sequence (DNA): TGTGCCAGCAGCCCAAACCGATTGGTTACACAGAACTATGGCTACACCTTC. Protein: CASSPNRLVTQNYGYTF.

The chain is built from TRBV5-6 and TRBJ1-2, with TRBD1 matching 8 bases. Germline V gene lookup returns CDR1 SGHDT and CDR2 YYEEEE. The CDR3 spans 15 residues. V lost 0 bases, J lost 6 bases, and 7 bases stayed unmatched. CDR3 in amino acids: CASSLVNRGKDGYTF. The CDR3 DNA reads TGTGCCAGCAGCTTGGTCAACAGGGGGAAGGATGGCTACACCTTC. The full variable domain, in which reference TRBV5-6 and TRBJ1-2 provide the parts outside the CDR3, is DAGVTQSPTHLIKTRGQQVTLRCSPKSGHDTVSWYQQALGQGPQFIFQYYEEEERQRGNFPDRFSGHQFPNYSSELNVNALLLGDSALYLCASSLVNRGKDGYTFGSGTRLTVV.

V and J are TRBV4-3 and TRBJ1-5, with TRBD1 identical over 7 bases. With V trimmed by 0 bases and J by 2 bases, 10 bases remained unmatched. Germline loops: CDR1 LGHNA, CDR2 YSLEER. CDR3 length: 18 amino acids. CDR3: CASSQEAVTGSGNQPQHF. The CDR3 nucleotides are TGCGCCAGCAGCCAAGAAGCAGTGACAGGGTCTGGCAATCAGCCCCAGCATTTT.